This TCR beta chain was sequenced during a study of blood T cell repertoires in COVID-19. Study in general: Both acute and convalescent COVID-19 samples were obtained from the United States, Italy and Spain. Sources were T cells, B-cell-depleted T cells, or PBMCs; the material itself was cDNA or gDNA.

The CDR3 totals 16 residues. In germline, CDR1 is SGHTA, CDR2 FQGNSA. Trimming shortened V by 1 base and J by 1 base, and 11 bases separated the two germline ends. Per the original data handling: For nucleated cells, counts were estimated from reference gene primer amplification. Generated by immunoSEQ multiplex PCR, the TCRdb table keeps only in-frame clones and is missing some. The D gene and trimming were derived from the DNA, and the V and J assignments and clone size from that table. Counted here are some 70,000 clones, nearly 85% occurring once; the ten biggest clones make up less than 2%. This rearrangement joins TRBV7-2 to TRBJ1-3; D remains ambiguous. The sequencing sample was made of peripheral blood. This TCR derives from a woman aged 60-75 years with acute or convalescent COVID-19. CDR3 sequence (DNA): TGTGCCAGCAGCTTAGTGTCCCGAGTTTCTGGAAACACCATATATTTT. Residues: CASSLVSRVSGNTIYF.